This T cell receptor (beta chain) was recorded in a study of T cell responses to AZD1222 COVID-19 vaccine. Whole-study context: Second-dose schedules of about 4 or about 12 weeks were combined.

In regard to this clone: Its antigen is undetermined.

Profiling relied on immunoSEQ multiplex PCR, and the TCRdb table lists in-frame clones only, not all of them. The data contain approximately 140,000 clones, about 91% of them singletons. Trimming took 4 bases from V and 8 from J, leaving 10 bases between them. In germline, CDR1 is KGHDR, CDR2 SFDVKD. This CDR3 has 12 residues. Study-level points and caveats: Baseline seropositives among AZD1222 recipients totaled only five or six. Dominant CD4 TCR responses targeted spike regions 160-218 and 743-854. Clonal diversity was possibly underestimated, and white British individuals and females predominated among donors.

The sample was peripheral blood, taken on day 0 of AZD1222 vaccination. The sequence came from an adult in good health. The chain recombines TRBV24-1 with TRBJ1-2, with D tentatively TRBD1 (6 bases). The CDR3 spells CATSEQGRGYTF. CDR3 DNA: TGTGCCACCAGTGAACAGGGACGCGGCTACACCTTC.